This T cell receptor beta chain was sequenced for a study of OX40 agonist ivuxolimab in advanced cancers. The germline CDR1 and CDR2 sequences are MNHEY and SMNVEV (reference sequence). With 2 bases clipped from V and 3 bases from J, the junction kept 17 bases outside the gene matches. The CDR3 covers 19 residues. Worth noting for this clone: What it binds is unknown.

Produced via immunoSEQ multiplex PCR; TCRdb's table is partial and in-frame only. The sample has around 95,000 clones, nearly 90% seen once. Blood specimens came from baseline, cycle 4 day 1, and cycle 7 day 1. Findings of the study overall: Average numbers of expanded clones were greater in CD8+ T cells than in CD4+.

Source: CD4+ or CD8+ T cells sorted from blood, taken in a trial of the OX40 agonist ivuxolimab. This TCR was sampled from an adult with an advanced solid tumor such as melanoma, head and neck, liver or kidney cancer. V and J are TRBV27 and TRBJ2-7, with 9 nucleotides matching TRBD2. The CDR3 sequence: CASSLLAGPKTAPHYEQYF. The DNA of the CDR3 is TGTGCCAGCAGTTTACTAGCGGGACCTAAGACCGCGCCCCACTACGAGCAGTACTTC.